This T cell receptor beta chain emerged from a study of human T cells and chemical hapten exposure. For the study at large: Minor pooled library volume differences mainly drove per-sample TCR yield variation.

Time point described: pre-sensitization, week 0. Regarding treatment: therapeutic diphenylcyclopropenone sensitization with weekly scalp DPC. It was unfractionated whole blood from which total RNA was extracted. TCRdb re-analysed the RACE reads in MiXCR, keeping a single row per CDR3 protein. The sample lists approximately 370,000 distinct CDR3 sequences, around 5.5% occurring once. This clonotype was seen repeatedly, ten times or more. Trimming at V came to 2 bases and at J to 0 bases, leaving 2 bases not matched to a gene. This CDR3 has 17 amino acids. The germline V gene has CDR1 MNHEY and CDR2 SVGEGT.

The sample was whole blood, taken in connection with sensitization to the hapten diphenylcyclopropenone (DPC). The receptor was isolated from a woman aged 18-30 years with alopecia areata. Some clones in this sample may be carry-over from other donors' samples. The chain recombines TRBV6-2 or TRBV6-3 with TRBJ2-3; 13 nucleotides line up with TRBD2. DNA for the CDR3: TGTGCCAGCAGTTACGGACTAGCGGGGGCCAGCACAGATACGCAGTATTTT. Amino acids: CASSYGLAGASTDTQYF.